The 9 T cell receptor beta chains listed next were all sequenced from one sample in a study of blood T cell repertoires in COVID-19 (dated by TCRdb to 2018 to 2020). The library was obtained by the immunoSEQ multiplex PCR assay. TCRdb holds this immuneACCESS table with in-frame rearrangements only. Some clones are missing; in checked studies, unresolved V genes explain under half, and the rest has no known cause. In this sample the table shows 200,000 to 300,000 clones, approximately 88% of which occur a single time. The ten largest make up 25% to 35% of the sample. The specimen was peripheral blood. These receptors were collected from a man aged 40-50 years with acute or convalescent COVID-19.

As DNA, the CDR3 is TGTGCCAGCAGCGAAGGGACAGGGGGCCAGCCCCAGCATTTT. It encodes CASSEGTGGQPQHF. This sequence joins TRBV28 and TRBJ1-5; 12 bases agree with TRBD1. In germline, CDR1 is MDHEN, CDR2 SYDVKM. The CDR3 has 14 amino acids. V shed 6 bases and J 7 bases; nucleotides not matched to a gene: 4.

With respect to this clone: Its ends do not fully match the called genes, so a read error is possible. The chain has TRBV3-1 (or the pseudogene TRBV3-2) and TRBJ1-6; unclear D gene. This CDR3 is built from 14 residues. Germline assignment: CDR1 LGHDT and CDR2 YNNKEL (reference sequence). CDR3 nucleotides: TGTGCCAGCAGCCAAGGCTACTATACTTCACCCCTCCACTTT. Protein product: CASSQGYYTSPLHF.

This clone was found a few times. V is TRBV5-6 and J is TRBJ2-1, with 11 bases fitting TRBD2. The CDR3 contains 15 residues. The V gene end was trimmed by 5 bases and the J gene end by 7 bases; junction bases not matched to a gene: 8. CDR1 is SGHDT and CDR2 is YYEEEE in the germline V gene. The DNA of the CDR3 is TGTGCCAGCAGATTACTAGCGGGAGTGATGAATGAGCAGTTCTTC. Protein sequence: CASRLLAGVMNEQFF. Full variable domain (outside the CDR3, taken from reference TRBV5-6 and TRBJ2-1): DAGVTQSPTHLIKTRGQQVTLRCSPKSGHDTVSWYQQALGQGPQFIFQYYEEEERQRGNFPDRFSGHQFPNYSSELNVNALLLGDSALYLCASRLLAGVMNEQFFGPGTRLTVL.

The chain recombines TRBV21-1 with TRBJ2-1; the table's D call, TRBD1, was not checked against the DNA. TRBV21-1 is designated a pseudogene. This CDR3 region has 12 residues. The CDR3 coding sequence is TGTGCCAAGGACAGGGGTGAGGTTGAGCAGTTCTTC. This codes for CAKDRGEVEQFF.

The chain recombines TRBV5-1 with TRBJ1-1; TRBD1 might be the D (6 bases). The V end was cut by 2 bases, the J end by 5 bases, with 13 bases between. Germline V gene data show CDR1 as SGHRS and CDR2 as YFSETQ. The CDR3 contains 14 residues. The CDR3, as DNA: TGCGCCAGCAGCTTTCAGGGGAGCGAGACTGAAGCTTTCTTT. This translates into CASSFQGSETEAFF.

The V call is TRBV6-5, the J call TRBJ1-4; TRBD1 is a possible D gene (5 bases). V lost 2 bases, J lost 9 bases, and 10 bases lay in between. The CDR3 spans 13 residues. Germline V lookup: CDR1 MNHEY, CDR2 SVGAGI. Here the CDR3 reads CASSYGGGQKLFF. CDR3 bases: TGTGCCAGCAGTTACGGGGGAGGGCAAAAACTGTTTTTT.

V usage is TRBV11-1 and J usage is TRBJ2-7, with D tentatively TRBD1 (6 bases). The CDR3 is made up of 13 amino acids. V gave up 6 bases and J gave up 6 bases, with 15 bases separating them. The germline V gene encodes CDR1 SGHAT and CDR2 FQDESV (reference sequence). The CDR3 loop reads CASSVTGGGEQYF. The CDR3 region has the DNA TGTGCCAGCAGTGTGACAGGCGGAGGCGAGCAGTACTTC.

The chain recombines TRBV19 with TRBJ1-2; 7 bases match TRBD1. Germline lookup yields CDR1 LNHDA and CDR2 SQIVND (reference sequence). This CDR3 comprises 14 residues. V shed 1 base, J shed 8 bases, and the junction held 7 bases outside the gene matches. CDR3 DNA: TGTGCCAGTAGTATAGGCGGAACAGGGGCCGGCTACACCTTC. This sequence encodes CASSIGGTGAGYTF.

This clone showed up just once. The chain carries TRBV5-4 and TRBJ1-3; the D is unclear. With 0 bases removed from V and 6 bases from J, the gap between germline ends came to 7 bases. CDR1 and CDR2 from the germline V gene are SGHNT and YYREEE (reference sequence). The CDR3 contains 13 residues. The CDR3 reads CASSLVASNTIYF. CDR3 coding DNA: TGTGCCAGCAGCTTGGTGGCTTCAAACACCATATATTTT.